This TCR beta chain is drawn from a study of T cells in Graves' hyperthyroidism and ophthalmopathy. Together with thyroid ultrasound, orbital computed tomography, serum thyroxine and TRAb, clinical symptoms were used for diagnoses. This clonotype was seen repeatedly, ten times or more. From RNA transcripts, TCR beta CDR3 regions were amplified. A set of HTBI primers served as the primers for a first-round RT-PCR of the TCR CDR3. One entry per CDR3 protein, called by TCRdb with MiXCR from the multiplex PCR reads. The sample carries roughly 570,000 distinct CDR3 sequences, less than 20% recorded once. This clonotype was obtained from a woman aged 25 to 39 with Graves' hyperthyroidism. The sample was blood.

CDR3 region: CASSRLEDTQYF. The CDR3, as DNA: TGTGCCAGCAGCCGACTAGAAGATACGCAGTATTTT. The rearrangement uses TRBV14 and TRBJ2-3; D perhaps matches TRBD2 (6 bases). V was clipped by 4 bases and J by 5 bases, with 7 bases between them. The V gene's germline CDR1 is SGHDN and CDR2 FVKESK. CDR3 length: 12 residues.